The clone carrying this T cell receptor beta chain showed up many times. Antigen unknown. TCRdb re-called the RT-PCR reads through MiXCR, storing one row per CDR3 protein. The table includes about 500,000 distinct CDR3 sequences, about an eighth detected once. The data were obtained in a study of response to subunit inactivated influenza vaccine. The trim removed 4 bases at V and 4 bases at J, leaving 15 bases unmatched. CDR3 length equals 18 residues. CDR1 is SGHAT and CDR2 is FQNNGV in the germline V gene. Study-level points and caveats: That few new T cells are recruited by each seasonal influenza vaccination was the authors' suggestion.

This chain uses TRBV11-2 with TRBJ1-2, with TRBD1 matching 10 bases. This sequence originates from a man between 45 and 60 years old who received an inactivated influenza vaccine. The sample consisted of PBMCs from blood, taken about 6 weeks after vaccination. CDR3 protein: CASSSRPGQGHIAYGYTF. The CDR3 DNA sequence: TGTGCCAGCAGCTCTCGCCCGGGACAGGGGCACATAGCCTATGGCTACACCTTC.